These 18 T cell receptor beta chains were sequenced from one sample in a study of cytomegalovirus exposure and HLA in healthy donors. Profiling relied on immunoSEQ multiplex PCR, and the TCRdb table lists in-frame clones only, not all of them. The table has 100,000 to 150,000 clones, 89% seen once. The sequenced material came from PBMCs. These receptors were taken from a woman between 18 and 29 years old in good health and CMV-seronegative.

CDR3: CASSPRQEWNEQYF. The DNA of the CDR3 is TGTGCCAGCAGTCCAAGACAGGAGTGGAACGAGCAGTACTTC. The rearrangement joins TRBV7-9 to TRBJ2-7; perhaps TRBD1 as D (6 bases). Germline V lookup: CDR1 SEHNR, CDR2 FQNEAQ (reference sequence). The CDR3 sequence is 14 residues long. V lost 6 bases, J lost 5 bases, and 17 bases lay in between. Combining the CDR3 with reference TRBV7-9 and TRBJ2-7 gives the whole variable domain DTGVSQNPRHKITKRGQNVTFRCDPISEHNRLYWYRQTLGQGPEFLTYFQNEAQLEKSRLLSDRFSAERPKGSFSTLEIQRTEQGDSAMYLCASSPRQEWNEQYFGPGTRLTVT.

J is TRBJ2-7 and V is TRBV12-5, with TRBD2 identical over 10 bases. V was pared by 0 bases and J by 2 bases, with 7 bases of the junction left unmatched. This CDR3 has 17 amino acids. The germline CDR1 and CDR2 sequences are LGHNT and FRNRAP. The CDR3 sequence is CASGLVPSGRGPYEQYF. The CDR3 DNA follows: TGTGCTAGTGGTTTGGTCCCCAGCGGGAGGGGCCCCTACGAGCAGTACTTC. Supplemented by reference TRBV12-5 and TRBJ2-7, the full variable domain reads DARVTQTPRHKVTEMGQEVTMRCQPILGHNTVFWYRQTMMQGLELLAYFRNRAPLDDSGMPKDRFSAEMPDATLATLKIQPSEPRDSAVYFCASGLVPSGRGPYEQYFGPGTRLTVT.

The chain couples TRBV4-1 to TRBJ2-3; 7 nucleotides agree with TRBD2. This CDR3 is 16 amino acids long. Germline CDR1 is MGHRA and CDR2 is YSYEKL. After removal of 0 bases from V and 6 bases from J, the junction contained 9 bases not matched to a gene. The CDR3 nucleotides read TGCGCCAGCAGCCAAGAGGCTAGCGGAAGAAGTGATACGCAGTATTTT. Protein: CASSQEASGRSDTQYF.

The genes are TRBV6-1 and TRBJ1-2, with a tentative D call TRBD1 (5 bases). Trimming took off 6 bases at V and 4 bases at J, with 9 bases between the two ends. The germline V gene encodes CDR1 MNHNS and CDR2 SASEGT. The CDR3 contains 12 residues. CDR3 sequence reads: CASSSGFYGYTF. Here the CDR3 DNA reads TGTGCCAGCAGCTCAGGGTTCTATGGCTACACCTTC.

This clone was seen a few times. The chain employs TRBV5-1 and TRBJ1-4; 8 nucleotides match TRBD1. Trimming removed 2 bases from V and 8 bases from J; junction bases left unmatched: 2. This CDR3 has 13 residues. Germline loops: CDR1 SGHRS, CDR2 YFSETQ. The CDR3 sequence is CASSFTGGEKLFF. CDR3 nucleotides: TGCGCCAGCAGCTTTACAGGGGGGGAAAAACTGTTTTTT.

The CDR3 here is CASSLDSSGNTIYF. For the CDR3, the DNA is TGTGCCAGCAGCCTGGACAGCTCTGGAAACACCATATATTTT. The chain has TRBV7-3 and TRBJ1-3; a weak D match, TRBD1 (6 bases). This CDR3 contains 14 residues. Trimming took off 5 bases at V and 0 bases at J, with 8 bases between the two ends. CDR1 SGHTA and CDR2 FQGTGA come from the germline V gene.

DNA of the CDR3: TGTGCCAGCAGCAGAAAACGACAGGGGCGGGAGTTACACGAGCAGTACTTC. Encoded protein: CASSRKRQGRELHEQYF. V and J are TRBV21-1 and TRBJ2-7; the table assigns TRBD1, which was not confirmed against the DNA. TRBV21-1 is noted as a pseudogene. The CDR3 runs 17 residues.

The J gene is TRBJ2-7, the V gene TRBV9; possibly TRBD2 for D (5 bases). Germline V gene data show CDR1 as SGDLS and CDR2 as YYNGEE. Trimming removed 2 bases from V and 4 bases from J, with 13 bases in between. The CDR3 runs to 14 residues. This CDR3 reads CASSVGPEGYEQYF. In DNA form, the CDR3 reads TGTGCCAGCAGCGTCGGTCCAGAGGGTTACGAGCAGTACTTC.

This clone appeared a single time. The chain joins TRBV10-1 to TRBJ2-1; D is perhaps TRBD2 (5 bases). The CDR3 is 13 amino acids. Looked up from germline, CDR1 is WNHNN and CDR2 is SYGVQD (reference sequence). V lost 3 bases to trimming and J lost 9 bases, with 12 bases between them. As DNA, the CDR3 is TGCGCCAGCAGTGAAGGCTGGGGAGTTGAGCAGTTCTTC. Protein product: CASSEGWGVEQFF.

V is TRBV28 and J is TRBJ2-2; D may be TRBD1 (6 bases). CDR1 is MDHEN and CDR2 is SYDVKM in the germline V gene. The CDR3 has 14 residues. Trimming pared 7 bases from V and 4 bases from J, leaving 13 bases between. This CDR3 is CASITGPITGELFF. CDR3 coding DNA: TGTGCCAGCATTACAGGGCCTATCACCGGGGAGCTGTTTTTT.

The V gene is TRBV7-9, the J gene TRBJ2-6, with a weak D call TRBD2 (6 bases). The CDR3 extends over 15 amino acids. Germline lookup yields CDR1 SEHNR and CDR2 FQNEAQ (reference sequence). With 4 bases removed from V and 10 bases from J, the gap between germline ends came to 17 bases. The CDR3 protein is CASSSLRGLVNVLTF. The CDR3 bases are TGTGCCAGCAGCTCCCTCCGGGGGTTGGTAAACGTCCTGACTTTC.

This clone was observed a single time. The CDR3 reads CASSGGSISGELFF. CDR3 sequence (DNA): TGTGCCAGCAGCGGCGGGAGTATATCCGGGGAGCTGTTTTTT. V usage is TRBV9 and J usage is TRBJ2-2; 7 nucleotides agree with TRBD2. CDR1 and CDR2 (germline): SGDLS, YYNGEE. Trimming at V came to 3 bases and at J to 6 bases, leaving 5 bases not matched to a gene. The CDR3 totals 14 residues.

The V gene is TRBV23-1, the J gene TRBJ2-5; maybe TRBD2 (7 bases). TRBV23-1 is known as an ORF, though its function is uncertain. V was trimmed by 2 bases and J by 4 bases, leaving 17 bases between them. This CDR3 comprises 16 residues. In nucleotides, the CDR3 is TGCGCCAGCAGTCAACGGAAGGGGGGGAGCACAGAGACCCAGTACTTC. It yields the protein CASSQRKGGSTETQYF.

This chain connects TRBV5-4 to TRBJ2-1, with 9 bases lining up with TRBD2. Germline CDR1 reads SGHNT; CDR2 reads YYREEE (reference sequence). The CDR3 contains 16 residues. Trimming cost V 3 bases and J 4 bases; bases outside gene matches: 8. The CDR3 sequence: CASSYPSGRMYNEQFF. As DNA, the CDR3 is TGTGCCAGCAGCTACCCAAGCGGGAGGATGTACAATGAGCAGTTCTTC.

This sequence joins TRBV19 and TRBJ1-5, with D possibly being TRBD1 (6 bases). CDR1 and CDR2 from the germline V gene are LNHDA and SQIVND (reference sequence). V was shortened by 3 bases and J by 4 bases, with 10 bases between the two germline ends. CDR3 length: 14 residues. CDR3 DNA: TGTGCCAGTAGTATTTGGACAGAAAATCAGCCCCAGCATTTT. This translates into CASSIWTENQPQHF.

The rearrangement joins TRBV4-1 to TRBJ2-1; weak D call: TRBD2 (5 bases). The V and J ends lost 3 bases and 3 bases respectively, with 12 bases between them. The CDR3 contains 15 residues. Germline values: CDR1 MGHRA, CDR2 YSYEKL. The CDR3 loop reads CASSQVGDFYNEQFF. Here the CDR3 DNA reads TGCGCCAGCAGCCAGGTGGGAGATTTCTACAATGAGCAGTTCTTC.

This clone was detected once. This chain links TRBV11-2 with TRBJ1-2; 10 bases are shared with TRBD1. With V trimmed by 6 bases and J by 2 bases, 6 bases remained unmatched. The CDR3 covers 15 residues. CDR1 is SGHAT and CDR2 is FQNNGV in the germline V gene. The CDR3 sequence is CASRTPGQGNYGYTF. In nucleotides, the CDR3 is TGTGCCAGCAGGACCCCGGGACAGGGGAACTATGGCTACACCTTC.

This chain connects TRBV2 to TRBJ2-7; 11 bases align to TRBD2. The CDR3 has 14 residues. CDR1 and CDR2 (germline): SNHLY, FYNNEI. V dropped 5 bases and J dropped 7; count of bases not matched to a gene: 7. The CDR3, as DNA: TGTGCCAGCAGTTTACTAGCGGGAGCCACGGAGCAGTACTTC. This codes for CASSLLAGATEQYF.